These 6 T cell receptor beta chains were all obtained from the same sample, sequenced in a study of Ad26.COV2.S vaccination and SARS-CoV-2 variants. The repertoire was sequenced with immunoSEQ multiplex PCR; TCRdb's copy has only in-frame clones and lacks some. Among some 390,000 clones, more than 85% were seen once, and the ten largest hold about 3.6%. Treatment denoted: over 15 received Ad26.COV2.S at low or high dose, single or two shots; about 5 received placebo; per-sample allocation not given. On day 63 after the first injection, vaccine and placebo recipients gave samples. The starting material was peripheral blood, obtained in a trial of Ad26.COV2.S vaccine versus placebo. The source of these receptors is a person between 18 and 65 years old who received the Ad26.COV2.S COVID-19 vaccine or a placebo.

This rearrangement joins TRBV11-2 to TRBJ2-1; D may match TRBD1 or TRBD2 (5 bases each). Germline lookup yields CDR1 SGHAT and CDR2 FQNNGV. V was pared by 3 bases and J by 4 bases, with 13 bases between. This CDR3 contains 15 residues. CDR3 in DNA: TGTGCCAGCAGCTTGGGGGACCGGGAATACAATGAGCAGTTCTTC. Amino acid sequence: CASSLGDREYNEQFF.

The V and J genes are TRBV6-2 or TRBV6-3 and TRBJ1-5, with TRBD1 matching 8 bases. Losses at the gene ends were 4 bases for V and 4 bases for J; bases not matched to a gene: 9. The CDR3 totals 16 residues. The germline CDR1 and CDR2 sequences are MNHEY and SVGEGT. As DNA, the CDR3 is TGTGCCAGCAGTTCCTTTTGGGACAGGTTGAATCAGCCCCAGCATTTT. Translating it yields CASSSFWDRLNQPQHF.

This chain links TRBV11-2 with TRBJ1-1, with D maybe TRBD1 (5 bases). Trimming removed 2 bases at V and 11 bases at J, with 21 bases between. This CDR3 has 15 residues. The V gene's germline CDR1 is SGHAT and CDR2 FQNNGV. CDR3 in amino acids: CASSLNLRDQTFAFF. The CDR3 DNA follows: TGTGCCAGCAGCTTAAATCTAAGGGACCAGACGTTTGCTTTCTTT.

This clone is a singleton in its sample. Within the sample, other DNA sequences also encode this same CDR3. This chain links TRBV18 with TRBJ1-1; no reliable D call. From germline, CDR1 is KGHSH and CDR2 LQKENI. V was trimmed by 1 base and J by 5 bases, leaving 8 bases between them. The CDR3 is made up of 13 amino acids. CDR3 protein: CASSPQGGTEAFF. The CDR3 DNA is TGTGCCAGCTCACCACAGGGAGGTACTGAAGCTTTCTTT.

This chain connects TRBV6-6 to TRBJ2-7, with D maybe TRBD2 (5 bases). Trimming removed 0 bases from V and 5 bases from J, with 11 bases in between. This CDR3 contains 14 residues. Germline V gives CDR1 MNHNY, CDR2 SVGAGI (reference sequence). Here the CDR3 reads CASSYSYEGDEQYF. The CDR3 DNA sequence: TGTGCCAGCAGTTACTCTTACGAGGGAGACGAGCAGTACTTC.

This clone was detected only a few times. In nucleotides, the CDR3 is TGTGCCAGCAGCCCCGGGGGAGGCTGGACTGAAGCTTTCTTT. It specifies CASSPGGGWTEAFF. The chain uses TRBV7-9 and TRBJ1-1, with a tentative D call TRBD1 (5 bases). V was trimmed by 5 bases and J by 5 bases, leaving 15 bases between them. This CDR3 region has 14 residues. Germline CDR1 reads SEHNR; CDR2 reads FQNEAQ (reference sequence). The full variable domain, completed using reference TRBV7-9 and TRBJ1-1, is DTGVSQNPRHKITKRGQNVTFRCDPISEHNRLYWYRQTLGQGPEFLTYFQNEAQLEKSRLLSDRFSAERPKGSFSTLEIQRTEQGDSAMYLCASSPGGGWTEAFFGQGTRLTVV.